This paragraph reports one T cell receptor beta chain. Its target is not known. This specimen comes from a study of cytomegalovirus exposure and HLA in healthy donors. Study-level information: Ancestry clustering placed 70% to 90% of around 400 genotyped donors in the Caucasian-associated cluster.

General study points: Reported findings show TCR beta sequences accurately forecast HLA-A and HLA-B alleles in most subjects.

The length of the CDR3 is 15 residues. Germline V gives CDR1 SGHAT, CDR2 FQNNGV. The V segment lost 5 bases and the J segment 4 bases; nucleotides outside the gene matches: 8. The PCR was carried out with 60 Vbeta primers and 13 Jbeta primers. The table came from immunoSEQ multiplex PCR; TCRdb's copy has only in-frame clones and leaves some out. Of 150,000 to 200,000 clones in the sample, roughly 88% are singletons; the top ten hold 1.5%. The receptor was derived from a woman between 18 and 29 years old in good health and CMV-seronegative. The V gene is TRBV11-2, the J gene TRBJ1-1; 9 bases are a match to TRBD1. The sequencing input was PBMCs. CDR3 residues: CASSPQGAPGTEAFF. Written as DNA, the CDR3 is TGTGCCAGCAGCCCACAGGGGGCGCCGGGCACTGAAGCTTTCTTT.